This TCR beta chain comes out of a study of T-cell reconstitution after alpha-beta-depleted transplantation in children. Germline assignment: CDR1 DFQATT and CDR2 SNEGSKA (reference sequence). V was trimmed by 3 bases and J by 4 bases, leaving 9 bases between them. The CDR3 runs to 12 residues. During its preparation, the TCRbeta library received unique molecular identifiers. Using its own MiXCR run on the PCR reads, TCRdb lists one record per CDR3 protein. The table has around 370,000 distinct CDR3 sequences, roughly 17% seen once. Study results and caveats: After transplant, at about two months, alpha-beta T cells were reportedly derived from several hundred expanded graft clones.

Concerning this clonotype: As yet, its antigen is unknown.

The sample was PBMCs, mostly from graft donor cells, taken 360 days after TCRalphabeta/CD19-depleted stem cell transplant. The chain is built from TRBV20-1 and TRBJ2-5; D unresolved. This TCR was recovered from a male patient aged 2 to 10 who had a stem cell transplant for acute lymphoblastic leukemia, so the T cells may come from the graft donor. The CDR3 sequence is CSASGPGETQYF. The CDR3 DNA follows: TGCAGTGCTAGTGGGCCTGGAGAGACCCAGTACTTC.